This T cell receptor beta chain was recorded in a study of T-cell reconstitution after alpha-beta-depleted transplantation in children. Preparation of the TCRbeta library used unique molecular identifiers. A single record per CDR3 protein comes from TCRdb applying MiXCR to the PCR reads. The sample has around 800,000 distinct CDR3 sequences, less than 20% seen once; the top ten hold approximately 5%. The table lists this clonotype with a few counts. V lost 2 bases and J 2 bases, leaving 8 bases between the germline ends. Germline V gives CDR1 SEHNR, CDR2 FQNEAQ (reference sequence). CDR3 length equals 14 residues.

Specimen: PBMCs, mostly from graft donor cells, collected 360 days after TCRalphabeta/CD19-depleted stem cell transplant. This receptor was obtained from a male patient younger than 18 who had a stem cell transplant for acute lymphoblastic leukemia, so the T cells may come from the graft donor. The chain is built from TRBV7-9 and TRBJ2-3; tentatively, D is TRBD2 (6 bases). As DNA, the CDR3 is TGTGCCAGCAGCTTATGGGGGGACACAGATACGCAGTATTTT. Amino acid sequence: CASSLWGDTDTQYF.